Listed below are T cell receptor beta chains from one sample, sequenced in a study of Ad26.COV2.S vaccination and SARS-CoV-2 variants. Repertoires were generated with immunoSEQ multiplex PCR, while TCRdb's copy carries only in-frame clones and drops some. The sample lists around 400,000 clones; roughly 90% were seen once. Sequences were derived from peripheral blood, sampled in a trial of Ad26.COV2.S vaccine versus placebo. The source of these receptors is a person aged 18-60 years who received the Ad26.COV2.S COVID-19 vaccine or a placebo. The CDR3 runs from the conserved cysteine through the conserved F or W. A D gene is named only where the DNA matches it firmly. Clone size appears in some rows only: once, few, many, or a class for an expanded clone.

clone size	V gene	D gene	J gene	CDR3 protein	CDR3 DNA
.	TRBV5-1	.	TRBJ2-7	CASSLIGQEQYF	TGCGCCAGCAGCTTGATTGGACAAGAGCAGTACTTC
.	TRBV25-1	.	TRBJ1-4	CASRQVEKLFF	TGTGCCAGCAGACAAGTTGAAAAACTGTTTTTT
.	TRBV19	.	TRBJ2-5	CASSIGGILRETQYF	TGTGCCAGTAGTATCGGAGGGATCCTACGAGAGACCCAGTACTTC
.	TRBV28	.	TRBJ2-1	CASSLIPPAPNEQFF	TGTGCCAGCAGTTTAATCCCTCCCGCCCCCAATGAGCAGTTCTTC
.	TRBV29-1	.	TRBJ2-5	CSVEKRVETQYF	TGCAGCGTTGAAAAGCGGGTGGAGACCCAGTACTTC
once	TRBV9	TRBD2	TRBJ2-1	CASTPSGRAVYEQFF	TGTGCCAGCACCCCAAGCGGGAGGGCCGTATATGAGCAGTTCTTC
once	TRBV5-1	.	TRBJ2-5	CASSLAGTSQETQYF	TGCGCCAGCAGCTTGGCCGGGACTTCCCAAGAGACCCAGTACTTC
.	TRBV5-4	TRBD2	TRBJ2-5	CASSLGLALETQYF	TGTGCCAGCAGCTTGGGACTAGCCTTAGAGACCCAGTACTTC
.	TRBV2	.	TRBJ1-1	CASSGPALGTEAFF	TGTGCCAGCAGTGGGCCGGCGCTGGGGACTGAAGCTTTCTTT
.	TRBV6-1	.	TRBJ1-5	CASSEARNQPQHF	TGTGCCAGCAGTGAAGCTAGAAATCAGCCCCAGCATTTT
.	TRBV27	TRBD1	TRBJ2-3	CASSFLQGVTDTQYF	TGTGCCAGCAGTTTCTTGCAGGGGGTCACAGATACGCAGTATTTT
.	TRBV5-1	.	TRBJ1-1	CASSPGGGEDEAFF	TGCGCCAGCAGCCCCGGGGGGGGAGAGGATGAAGCTTTCTTT
.	TRBV6-5	.	TRBJ2-1	CASNIASYNEQFF	TGTGCCAGCAACATTGCTAGCTACAATGAGCAGTTCTTC
.	TRBV9	.	TRBJ2-7	CASSVSHLDEQYF	TGTGCCAGCAGCGTATCCCACCTGGACGAGCAGTACTTC
.	TRBV2	TRBD2	TRBJ2-1	CASTGRGLAYNEQFF	TGTGCCAGCACCGGGAGGGGACTAGCGTACAATGAGCAGTTCTTC
.	TRBV15	TRBD1	TRBJ2-3	CATSPDRATDTQYF	TGTGCCACCAGCCCTGACAGGGCCACAGATACGCAGTATTTT